A single sample is the source of the 3 T cell receptor beta chains below, sequenced in a study of Ad26.COV2.S vaccination and SARS-CoV-2 variants. Treatment denoted: 15 to 20 received Ad26.COV2.S at low or high dose, single or two shots; roughly five received placebo; per-sample allocation not given. Vaccine and placebo recipients were sampled on day 63 after the first injection. Libraries were prepared by immunoSEQ multiplex PCR; TCRdb keeps only in-frame clonotypes and omits some of them. Among about 390,000 clones listed, about 85% were seen once. This specimen consisted of peripheral blood, obtained in a trial of Ad26.COV2.S vaccine versus placebo. These receptors were obtained from a person aged 18-60 years who received the Ad26.COV2.S COVID-19 vaccine or a placebo.

V usage is TRBV5-1 and J usage is TRBJ1-1; D call uncertain. Germline V CDR1 and CDR2: SGHRS, YFSETQ. V lost 1 base to trimming and J lost 9 bases, with 13 bases between them. This CDR3 comprises 13 residues. The CDR3 loop reads CASSLWPTEQAFF. The CDR3 DNA is TGCGCCAGCAGCTTGTGGCCGACGGAACAAGCTTTCTTT.

The V gene is TRBV7-2, the J gene TRBJ1-2; 12 nucleotides agree with TRBD1. CDR3 length: 17 residues. CDR1 is SGHTA and CDR2 is FQGNSA in the germline V gene. The V segment lost 2 bases and the J segment 6 bases; nucleotides outside the gene matches: 10. CDR3 residues: CASSLSGGQGAPDGYTF. CDR3 nucleotides: TGTGCCAGCAGCTTATCGGGGGGACAGGGGGCGCCTGATGGCTACACCTTC.

V is TRBV19 and J is TRBJ1-1, with D possibly being TRBD1 (6 bases). This CDR3 comprises 15 residues. The germline CDR1 and CDR2 sequences are LNHDA and SQIVND (reference sequence). Trimming left V 6 bases short and J 3 bases short, with 17 bases between. The CDR3 region is CASSPPGRGYTEAFF. The CDR3 DNA sequence: TGTGCCAGTAGCCCACCGGGCAGGGGTTACACTGAAGCTTTCTTT.